This TCR beta chain was found in a study of vaccination and CD4 T cells after COVID-19. The overall study: Researchers treated cells with overlapping spike peptides taken from SARS-CoV-2, HCoV-NL63, HCoV-OC43 and HCoV-229E.

Sample treatment: roughly 10-day PBMC culture with coronavirus spike peptide pools or control peptides (ViraFEST assay). The unexposed donor's CD4+ T cells were collected before the COVID-19 pandemic (2011-2018). Trimming cost V 1 base and J 3 bases; bases outside gene matches: 6. Germline V gene lookup returns CDR1 SGHVS and CDR2 FQNEAQ. The CDR3 consists of 17 residues. Oncomine TCR Beta short-read sequencing was applied to DNA from cultured CD4+ T cells. TCRdb redid the calling of the PCR reads with MiXCR, one entry per CDR3 protein. Here the sample spans approximately 6,700 distinct CDR3 sequences, just under 40% being singletons. A single count supports this clonotype. Its specificity is unknown.

Material for sequencing was CD4+ T cells from blood, cultured in vitro. The chain links TRBV7-8 to TRBJ2-6, with 7 nucleotides matching TRBD2. The TCR was taken from a human donor in good health. CDR3: CASSLVGGGYGANVLTF. For the CDR3, the DNA is TGTGCCAGCAGCTTAGTGGGGGGGGGTTATGGGGCCAACGTCCTGACTTTC.